This TCR beta chain was identified in a study of T cell repertoires in ileal Crohn's disease. V was cut by 0 bases and J by 3 bases, with 7 bases left in between. The CDR3 consists of 13 residues. The germline V gene has CDR1 SGHRS and CDR2 YFSETQ. Time point denoted: inflamed ileum from the surgical specimen. Sequenced by immunoSEQ multiplex PCR; TCRdb stores in-frame clones only, minus some. The sample yields around 15,000 clones, approximately 79% seen once. The sequence was obtained from an adult with Crohn's disease. Sequencing input: ileal tissue. The gene calls are TRBV5-1 and TRBJ2-7; the D is unclear. CDR3 nucleotides: TGCGCCAGCAGCTTGGTTGTCTTCTACGAGCAGTACTTC. This translates into CASSLVVFYEQYF.